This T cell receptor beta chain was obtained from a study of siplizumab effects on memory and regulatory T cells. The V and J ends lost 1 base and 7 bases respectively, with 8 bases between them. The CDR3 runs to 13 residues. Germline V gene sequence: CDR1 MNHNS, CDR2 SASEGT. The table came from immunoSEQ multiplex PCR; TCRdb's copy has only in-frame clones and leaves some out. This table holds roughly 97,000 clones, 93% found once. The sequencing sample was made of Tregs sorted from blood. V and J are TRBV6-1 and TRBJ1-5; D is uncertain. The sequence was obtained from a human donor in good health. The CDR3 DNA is TGTGCCAGCAGTGAAGAATCCTGGCAGCCCCAGCATTTT. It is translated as CASSEESWQPQHF.